This is a list of T cell receptor beta chains from one sample in a study of cytotoxic CD8 clonotypes in ibrutinib-treated CLL. Sequencing used immunoSEQ multiplex PCR; TCRdb keeps in-frame clones, though not all of them. The table lists about 140,000 clones, 75% to 85% of them singletons. This sample comprised PBMCs, obtained after 36 months of ibrutinib treatment. These TCRs come from a human donor with chronic lymphocytic leukemia. The conserved cysteine and the conserved F or W are not part of the CDR3 here.

TRBV4-1,TRBJ2-5,ASSQDPLGETQY
TRBV19,TRBJ1-1,ASSIDFVEAF
TRBV5-6,TRBJ2-2,ASSLGLAGVNTGELF
TRBV18,TRBJ2-5,ASSPGGRRETQY
TRBV14,TRBJ1-6,ASSRRPRDRGFFSPLH
TRBV28,TRBJ1-1,ASRGTGDGEAF
TRBV10-1,TRBJ2-1,ASSEGPGGQRKQF
TRBV10-1,TRBJ2-7,ASSPGGTYEQY
TRBV19,TRBJ1-5,ASSHGGGYQPQH
TRBV18,TRBJ1-5,ASSPANINQPQH
TRBV10-3,TRBJ2-5,AISDPGTTGAQY
TRBV2,TRBJ2-3,ASSELGQGVDTQY
TRBV6-5,TRBJ1-1,ASSYVGSNTEAF
TRBV6-5,TRBJ1-2,ASSPRDRVYGYT
TRBV2,TRBJ2-7,ASSGSGYEQY
TRBV7-6,TRBJ2-7,ASSPWTGAEQY
TRBV27,TRBJ2-1,ASSPSGVIEQF
TRBV7-8,TRBJ1-6,ASSTYRDNNSPLH
TRBV30,TRBJ2-7,AWNGGWDEQY
TRBV18,TRBJ2-2,ASSTQPAKNTGELF
TRBV7-6,TRBJ1-1,ASSLARLARLNTEAF
TRBV15,TRBJ1-6,ATSRDVGYNSPLH
TRBV7-9,TRBJ2-1,ASTPGERHYNEQF
TRBV5-4,TRBJ2-3,ASSLDLGQSTDTQY
TRBV28,TRBJ1-2,ASSLPKAGNYGYT
TRBV7-9,TRBJ2-5,ASSLGAIQETQY
TRBV4-1,TRBJ1-5,ASSQDTASQPQH
TRBV2,TRBJ1-4,ASSETGYGKLF